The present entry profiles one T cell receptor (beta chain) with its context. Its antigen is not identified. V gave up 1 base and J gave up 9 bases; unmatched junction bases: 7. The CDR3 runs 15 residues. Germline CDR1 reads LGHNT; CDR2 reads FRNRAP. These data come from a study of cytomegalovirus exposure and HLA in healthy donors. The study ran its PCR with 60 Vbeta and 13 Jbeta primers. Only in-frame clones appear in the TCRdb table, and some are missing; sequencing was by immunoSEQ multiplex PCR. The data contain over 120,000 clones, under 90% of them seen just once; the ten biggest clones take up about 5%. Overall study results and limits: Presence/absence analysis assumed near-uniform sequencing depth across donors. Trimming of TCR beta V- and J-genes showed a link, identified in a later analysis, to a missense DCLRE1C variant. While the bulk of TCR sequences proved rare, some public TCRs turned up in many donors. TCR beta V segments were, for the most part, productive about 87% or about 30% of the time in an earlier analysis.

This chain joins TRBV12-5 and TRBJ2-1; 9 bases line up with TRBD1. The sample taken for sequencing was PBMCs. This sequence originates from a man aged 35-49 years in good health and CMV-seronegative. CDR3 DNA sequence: TGTGCTAGTGGTTTGGGGACAGGGGTTCCTGGTGAGCAGTTCTTC. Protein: CASGLGTGVPGEQFF.